The present entry profiles one T cell receptor beta chain with its context. The PCR was carried out with 60 Vbeta primers and 13 Jbeta primers. Clones were sequenced by immunoSEQ multiplex PCR, and TCRdb holds only the in-frame ones, with some missing. The table lists around 300,000 clones, 65% to 85% of them singletons. These data belong to a study of cytomegalovirus exposure and HLA in healthy donors. Study at large: In an early release, HLA-typed donors contributed 75 million to 85 million unique TCR sequences.

The CDR3 extends over 15 amino acids. Per the germline V gene, CDR1 is MNHEY and CDR2 is SVGAGI. The V end was cut by 0 bases, the J end by 4 bases, with 10 bases between. The sequenced sample was PBMCs. This TCR was sampled from a female donor in good health and CMV-seronegative. This sequence joins TRBV6-5 and TRBJ2-1; the D gene is possibly TRBD2 (5 bases). The chain's CDR3 is CASSYSRSGYNEQFF. In DNA, the CDR3 is TGTGCCAGCAGTTACTCGAGGTCGGGGTACAATGAGCAGTTCTTC.